This TCR beta chain was retrieved from a study of human T cells and chemical hapten exposure. Study at large: In the approximately 25-week study, patients were dosed weekly with diphenylcyclopropenone on the scalp throughout. Findings and limits, study-wide: Controls formed significantly fewer large CDR3 similarity clusters than expanded TCRs did. TCRs above 1 in 1000 frequency stayed constant with DPC sensitization. It should be noted that donors had alopecia, so their immune response may differ from healthy people's.

This clonotype was detected ten times or more. Its specificity is unknown. TCRdb called the RACE reads again in MiXCR, with one record for every CDR3 protein. This table has approximately 80,000 distinct CDR3 sequences, approximately 10% appearing once. The time point is: patch test 2, 6 weeks after DPC sensitization. The treatment here: therapeutic diphenylcyclopropenone sensitization with weekly scalp DPC. J gave up 2 bases and V 6 bases, and 14 bases lay outside the gene matches. Germline-derived CDR1 and CDR2 are MDHEN and SYDVKM. The CDR3 is 17 amino acids. The chain is built from TRBV28 and TRBJ2-3, with 7 positions matching TRBD1. The receptor comes from a young woman with alopecia areata. Some clones in this sample may be carry-over from other donors' samples. Sequencing was performed on whole blood, taken in connection with sensitization to the hapten diphenylcyclopropenone (DPC). DNA of the CDR3: TGTGCCAGCAGCCTTCTAGGACAGGCACCGACCACAGATACGCAGTATTTT. The encoded protein is CASSLLGQAPTTDTQYF. Combining the CDR3 with reference TRBV28 and TRBJ2-3 gives the whole variable domain DVKVTQSSRYLVKRTGEKVFLECVQDMDHENMFWYRQDPGLGLRLIYFSYDVKMKEKGDIPEGYSVSREKKERFSLILESASTNQTSMYLCASSLLGQAPTTDTQYFGPGTRLTVL.